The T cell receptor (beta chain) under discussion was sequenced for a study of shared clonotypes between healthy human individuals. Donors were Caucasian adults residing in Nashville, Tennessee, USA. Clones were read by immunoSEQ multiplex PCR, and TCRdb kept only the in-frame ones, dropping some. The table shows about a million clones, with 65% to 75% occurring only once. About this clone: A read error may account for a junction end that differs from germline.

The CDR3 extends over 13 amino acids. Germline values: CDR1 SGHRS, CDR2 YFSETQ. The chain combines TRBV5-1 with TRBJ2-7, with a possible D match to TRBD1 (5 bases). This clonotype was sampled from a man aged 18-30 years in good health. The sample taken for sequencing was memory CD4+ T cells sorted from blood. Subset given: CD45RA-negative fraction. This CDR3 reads CASSFLGSGPFTF. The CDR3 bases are TGCGCCAGCAGCTTCCTGGGTTCAGGGCCCTTCACCTTC.